This T cell receptor beta chain derives from a study of T cells after yellow fever vaccination. TCRdb fed the 5' RACE reads into MiXCR, producing one record per CDR3 protein. The data show some 420,000 distinct CDR3 sequences, roughly a sixth seen once. Germline V gives CDR1 SGHTA, CDR2 FQGNSA. V gave up 5 bases and J gave up 0 bases, with 18 bases separating them. CDR3 size: 17 residues. Sequenced here: PBMCs, sampled before the yellow fever booster vaccination. The rearrangement uses TRBV7-2 and TRBJ2-3; D may be TRBD2 (6 bases). The sequence came from a man in his late teens or twenties who received the YFV17D yellow fever vaccine. CDR3 bases: TGTGCCAGCAGCAGATTTAGGGACTTTCTTAGCACAGATACGCAGTATTTT. Its protein is CASSRFRDFLSTDTQYF.